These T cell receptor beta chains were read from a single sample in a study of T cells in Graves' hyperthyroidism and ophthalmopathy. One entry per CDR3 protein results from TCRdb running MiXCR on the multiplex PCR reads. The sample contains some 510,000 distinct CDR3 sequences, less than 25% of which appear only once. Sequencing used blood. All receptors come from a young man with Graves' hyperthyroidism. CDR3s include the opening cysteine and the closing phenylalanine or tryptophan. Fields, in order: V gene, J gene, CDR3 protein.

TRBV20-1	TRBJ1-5	CSASWTAPNQPQHF
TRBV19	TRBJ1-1	CASSIGIPGITEAFF
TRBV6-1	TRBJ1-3	CATRDGRSGNTIYF
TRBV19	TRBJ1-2	CASWGPAGYTF
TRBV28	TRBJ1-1	CASSPLQGSTEAFF
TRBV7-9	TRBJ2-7	CASAGQGYEQYF
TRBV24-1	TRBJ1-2	CATSDSGTGRYGYTF
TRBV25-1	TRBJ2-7	CASTQSGRAGEQYF
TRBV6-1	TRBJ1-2	CASSEIGLDPFGGYTF
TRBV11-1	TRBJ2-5	CASSLAPLPRGPLVETQYF
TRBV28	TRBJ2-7	CASSRIKGPYSYEQYF
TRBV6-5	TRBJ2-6	CASSYLREAGANVLTF
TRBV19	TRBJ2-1	CASSMGTGGAHEQFF
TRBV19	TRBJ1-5	CASSLGQGWKYSNQPQHF
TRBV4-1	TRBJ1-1	CASSPTGYMDTEAFF
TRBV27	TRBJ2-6	CASTPVGANVLTF
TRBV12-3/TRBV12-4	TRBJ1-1	CASSFVRGTEAFF
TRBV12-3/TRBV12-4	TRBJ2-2	CASSTTGTSYTGELFF
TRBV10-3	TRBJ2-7	CAISERGDSLEQYF
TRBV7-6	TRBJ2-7	CASTPSPGAYEQYF
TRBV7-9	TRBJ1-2	CASSLGGSYTF
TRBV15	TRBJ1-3	CATSGGSSGNTIYF
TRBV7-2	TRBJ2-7	CASSASGLVGEQYF
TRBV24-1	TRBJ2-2	CATSDPLAGGISGGELFF
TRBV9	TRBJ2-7	CASSVGTGEYEQYF
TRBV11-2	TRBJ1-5	CASSYSAGQPQHF
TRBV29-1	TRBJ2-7	CSVGKGGNEQYF
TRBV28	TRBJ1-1	CASRIFSRPNTEAFF
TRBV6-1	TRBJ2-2	CASSQGEVDTGELFF
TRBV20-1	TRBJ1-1	CSASDWTDYTDTEAFF
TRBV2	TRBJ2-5	CASSWGPPQETQYF
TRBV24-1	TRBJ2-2	CATSDPSDAGELFF
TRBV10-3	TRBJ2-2	CAISEFGQGQNTGELFF
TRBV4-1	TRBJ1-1	CASSQLRGLNTEAFF
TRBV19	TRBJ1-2	CASSIQDRYGYTF
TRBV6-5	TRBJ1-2	CASSLGTAEGYGYTF
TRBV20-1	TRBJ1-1	CSARKLTGTREAFF
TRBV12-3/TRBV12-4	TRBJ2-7	CASSPGQSPEQYF
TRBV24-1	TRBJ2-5	CATSDLVRDPTGTQYF
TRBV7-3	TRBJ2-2	CASSLTKSGELFF
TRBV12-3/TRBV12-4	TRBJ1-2	CASSFDGYGYTF
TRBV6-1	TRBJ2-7	CASSEAPSGDYEQYF
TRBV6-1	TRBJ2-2	CASRGPNTGELFF
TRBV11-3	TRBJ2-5	CASSLGSAQETQYF
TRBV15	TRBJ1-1	CATSRVGRSAPNTEAFF
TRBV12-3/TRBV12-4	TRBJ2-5	CASSSGTVVAQYF
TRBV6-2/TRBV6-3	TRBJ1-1	CASRRDRGLIKELNTEAFF
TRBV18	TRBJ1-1	CASSRSTGVLNTEAFF
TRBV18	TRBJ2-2	CASSPLGTPNTGELFF
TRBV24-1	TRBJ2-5	CATSVRSGLLQETQYF
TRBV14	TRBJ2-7	CASSQGSYYEQYF
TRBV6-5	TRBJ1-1	CASSWGGLNTEAFF
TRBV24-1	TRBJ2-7	CVSSDGPIGSSYEQYF
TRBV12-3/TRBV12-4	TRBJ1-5	CASRPGTGALRQPQHF
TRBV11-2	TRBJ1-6	CASSSPTVYNSPLHF
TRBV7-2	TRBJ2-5	CASSPHTSTWETQYF
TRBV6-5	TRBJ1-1	CASSYRTTNTEAFF
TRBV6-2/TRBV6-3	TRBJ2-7	CASSVHPINYEQYF
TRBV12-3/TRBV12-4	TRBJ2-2	CASSTGPYTGELFF
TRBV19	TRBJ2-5	CASSMGTGGEETQYF